This TCR beta chain was obtained from a study of cytomegalovirus exposure and HLA in healthy donors. Study-wide results and caveats: Several top significant clusters appeared, in a later analysis, to be linked to common viral pathogens. More than 150 TCR beta chains were listed as cytomegalovirus-associated.

Germline CDR1 GTSNPN, CDR2 SVGIG (reference sequence). With 0 bases removed from V and 6 bases from J, the gap between germline ends came to 6 bases. This CDR3 region has 12 residues. PCR used 60 Vbeta primers and 13 Jbeta primers. Profiled with immunoSEQ multiplex PCR; TCRdb holds only in-frame clones, not every one. The table includes fewer than 250,000 clones, approximately 82% detected once. This clone has just a few counts. What it binds is not known. The receptor was derived from a woman aged 50 to 65 in good health and CMV-seropositive. The chain couples TRBV30 to TRBJ1-5; no definite D call. The specimen sequenced was PBMCs. The CDR3 loop is CAWSVNSQPQHF. The CDR3, as DNA: TGTGCCTGGAGTGTAAATAGTCAGCCCCAGCATTTT.